The rows below give T cell receptor beta chains drawn from one sample of a study of shared clonotypes between healthy human individuals. The assay was immunoSEQ multiplex PCR, and TCRdb's table has in-frame clones only and misses some. The sample contains 2 million to 2.5 million clones, under 95% of which appear only once. The sample was naive CD4+ T cells from PBMCs. Every receptor here comes from a young man in good health. Some clones in this sample may be carry-over from other donors' samples. Each CDR3 is given with its conserved first and last residue. Fields, in order: V gene, clone size, D gene, J gene, CDR3 DNA, CDR3 protein. The D gene is left open where the match is weak. Clone size, where shown, is once, few, many, or a class for clones that have expanded.

v_gene: TRBV5-1; abundance: -; d_gene: TRBD1; j_gene: TRBJ2-2; CDR3nt: TGCGCCAGCAGCTTGGTTTTGCGGCAGGGGGCTACCGGGGAGCTGTTTTTT; CDR3aa: CASSLVLRQGATGELFF
v_gene: TRBV7-2; abundance: -; d_gene: -; j_gene: TRBJ1-2; CDR3nt: TGTGCCAGCAGCTTAGGAGGCCCGTCGGGGAGCTATGGCTACACCTTC; CDR3aa: CASSLGGPSGSYGYTF
v_gene: TRBV15; abundance: -; d_gene: TRBD1; j_gene: TRBJ1-5; CDR3nt: TGTGCCACCAGCAGAGATCGCGGACAGGCGCAGCCCCAGCATTTT; CDR3aa: CATSRDRGQAQPQHF
v_gene: TRBV6-6; abundance: -; d_gene: TRBD1; j_gene: TRBJ2-7; CDR3nt: TGTGCCAGCAGTTCGCCGGGACAGGGTACCCACGAGCAGTACTTC; CDR3aa: CASSSPGQGTHEQYF
v_gene: TRBV5-4; abundance: -; d_gene: TRBD1; j_gene: TRBJ2-5; CDR3nt: TGTGCCAGCAGCGAAACAGGGGGCCAAGAGACCCAGTACTTC; CDR3aa: CASSETGGQETQYF
v_gene: TRBV5-1; abundance: -; d_gene: -; j_gene: TRBJ2-5; CDR3nt: TGCGCCGCGGGGCTCCACACCCAAGAGACCCAGTACTTC; CDR3aa: CAAGLHTQETQYF
v_gene: TRBV28; abundance: -; d_gene: -; j_gene: TRBJ2-4; CDR3nt: TGTGCCAGCAGTTACCCCATTGAAGGCAAAAACATTCAGTACTTC; CDR3aa: CASSYPIEGKNIQYF
v_gene: TRBV5-1; abundance: -; d_gene: -; j_gene: TRBJ1-5; CDR3nt: TGCGCCAGCAGCTTGGTTGTCGGTCAGCCCCAGCATTTT; CDR3aa: CASSLVVGQPQHF
v_gene: TRBV30; abundance: -; d_gene: -; j_gene: TRBJ2-3; CDR3nt: TGTGCCTGGAGCTCAAAGGGCAGGGTGCGCACAGATACGCAGTATTTT; CDR3aa: CAWSSKGRVRTDTQYF
v_gene: TRBV11-2; abundance: -; d_gene: TRBD2; j_gene: TRBJ2-7; CDR3nt: TGTGCCAGCAGCCTACTAGCGGGAGACTACGAGCAGTACTTC; CDR3aa: CASSLLAGDYEQYF
v_gene: TRBV10-3; abundance: -; d_gene: -; j_gene: TRBJ2-1; CDR3nt: TGTGCCACGGGGTGGGGCGACCATCCCTACAATGAGCAGTTCTTC; CDR3aa: CATGWGDHPYNEQFF
v_gene: TRBV4-2; abundance: -; d_gene: -; j_gene: TRBJ1-2; CDR3nt: TGTGCCAGCAGCCCTCGGGGTTCTTACTATGGCTACACCTTC; CDR3aa: CASSPRGSYYGYTF
v_gene: TRBV27; abundance: -; d_gene: TRBD2; j_gene: TRBJ2-1; CDR3nt: TGTGCCAGCAGTTTATTAGCGGGAGGAATCAATGAGCAGTTCTTC; CDR3aa: CASSLLAGGINEQFF
v_gene: TRBV6-1; abundance: -; d_gene: -; j_gene: TRBJ1-2; CDR3nt: TGTGCCAGCATCCCGGACAGTCGGGGCTACACCTTC; CDR3aa: CASIPDSRGYTF
v_gene: TRBV28; abundance: -; d_gene: TRBD1; j_gene: TRBJ2-2; CDR3nt: TGTGCCAGCAGCAAGTGGACAGGGAACACCGGGGAGCTGTTTTTT; CDR3aa: CASSKWTGNTGELFF
v_gene: TRBV27; abundance: -; d_gene: TRBD2; j_gene: TRBJ2-7; CDR3nt: TGTGCCAGCAGTTTAAGTCTAGCGGCAGCCTACGAGCAGTACTTC; CDR3aa: CASSLSLAAAYEQYF
v_gene: TRBV5-5; abundance: -; d_gene: -; j_gene: TRBJ2-3; CDR3nt: TGTGCCAGCGGTCAGCGGGCCTCAACAGATACGCAGTATTTT; CDR3aa: CASGQRASTDTQYF
v_gene: TRBV5-4; abundance: -; d_gene: TRBD1; j_gene: TRBJ2-6; CDR3nt: TGTGCCAGCAGCGCAAAAGGGACAGGCGGGATAGGGGCCAACGTCCTGACTTTC; CDR3aa: CASSAKGTGGIGANVLTF
v_gene: TRBV4-3; abundance: -; d_gene: TRBD1; j_gene: TRBJ1-1; CDR3nt: TGCGCCAGCAGCCAACAATTGCCGGGACAGCCATGGGGTGAAGCTTTCTTT; CDR3aa: CASSQQLPGQPWGEAFF
v_gene: TRBV5-1; abundance: -; d_gene: TRBD2; j_gene: TRBJ2-7; CDR3nt: TGCGCCAGCGGACTAGCGGGAGGCCCCTACGAGCAGTACTTC; CDR3aa: CASGLAGGPYEQYF
v_gene: TRBV5-1; abundance: -; d_gene: -; j_gene: TRBJ2-5; CDR3nt: TGCGCCAGCAGCTGGCGGGTAAGCCAAGAGACCCAGTACTTC; CDR3aa: CASSWRVSQETQYF
v_gene: TRBV28; abundance: once; d_gene: -; j_gene: TRBJ1-5; CDR3nt: TGTGCCAGCAGTTCTTTTTTCAGGCAATTATATCAGCCCCAGCATTTT; CDR3aa: CASSSFFRQLYQPQHF
v_gene: TRBV19; abundance: -; d_gene: -; j_gene: TRBJ2-5; CDR3nt: TGTGCCAGTAGCCCTCAGGGAATGGCGAACCAAGAGACCCAGTACTTC; CDR3aa: CASSPQGMANQETQYF
v_gene: TRBV20-1; abundance: once; d_gene: -; j_gene: TRBJ1-1; CDR3nt: TGCAGTGCTAGCCCAGGGCCTGAAGCTTTCTTT; CDR3aa: CSASPGPEAFF
v_gene: TRBV7-3; abundance: -; d_gene: -; j_gene: TRBJ2-2; CDR3nt: TGTGCCAGCAGCCTCGGGACGGGGAACACCGGGGAGCTGTTTTTT; CDR3aa: CASSLGTGNTGELFF
v_gene: TRBV7-2; abundance: -; d_gene: -; j_gene: TRBJ2-1; CDR3nt: TGTGCCAGCAGCCAGAGAGGATCATTCTACAATGAGCAGTTCTTC; CDR3aa: CASSQRGSFYNEQFF
v_gene: TRBV19; abundance: once; d_gene: -; j_gene: TRBJ2-1; CDR3nt: TGTGCCAGTAGTATTGGCTACACCTACAATGAGCAGTTCTTC; CDR3aa: CASSIGYTYNEQFF
v_gene: TRBV28; abundance: -; d_gene: -; j_gene: TRBJ1-2; CDR3nt: TGTGCCAGCAGTCCGCCGGGATACACCTATGGCTACACCTTC; CDR3aa: CASSPPGYTYGYTF
v_gene: TRBV30; abundance: -; d_gene: TRBD1; j_gene: TRBJ2-7; CDR3nt: TGTGCCTGGAGTGTATGGGACAGGGATCTCTACGAGCAGTACTTC; CDR3aa: CAWSVWDRDLYEQYF
v_gene: TRBV5-4; abundance: -; d_gene: -; j_gene: TRBJ1-2; CDR3nt: TGTGCCAGCAGTAAGGGGATCGCTAACTATGGCTACACCTTC; CDR3aa: CASSKGIANYGYTF
v_gene: TRBV18; abundance: once; d_gene: TRBD2; j_gene: TRBJ2-5; CDR3nt: TGTGCCAGCTCACCAAGAGCGGGGCAGCAAGAGACCCAGTACTTC; CDR3aa: CASSPRAGQQETQYF
v_gene: TRBV14; abundance: -; d_gene: -; j_gene: TRBJ1-1; CDR3nt: TGTGCCAGCAGCCAGTTCGACCGGGCAAACACTGAAGCTTTCTTT; CDR3aa: CASSQFDRANTEAFF
v_gene: TRBV2; abundance: -; d_gene: TRBD2; j_gene: TRBJ2-1; CDR3nt: TGTGCCAGCAGTGAAGCTACTAGCGGGTCGGCTGAGCAGTTCTTC; CDR3aa: CASSEATSGSAEQFF
v_gene: TRBV2; abundance: once; d_gene: -; j_gene: TRBJ2-1; CDR3nt: TGTGCCAGCAGCTCCATCGGTGGGGTGTACAATGAGCAGTTCTTC; CDR3aa: CASSSIGGVYNEQFF
v_gene: TRBV2; abundance: -; d_gene: TRBD1; j_gene: TRBJ2-2; CDR3nt: TGTGCCAGCAGTTACGACAGGGTGAACACCGGGGAGCTGTTTTTT; CDR3aa: CASSYDRVNTGELFF
v_gene: TRBV10-3; abundance: once; d_gene: -; j_gene: TRBJ1-3; CDR3nt: TGTGCCATCAGTGAGTCGTCCCACTCTGGAAACACCATATATTTT; CDR3aa: CAISESSHSGNTIYF
v_gene: TRBV27; abundance: -; d_gene: -; j_gene: TRBJ2-5; CDR3nt: TGTGCCAGCAGTTTATTTTATTCCGAACCTCAAGAGACCCAGTACTTC; CDR3aa: CASSLFYSEPQETQYF
v_gene: TRBV21-1; abundance: few; d_gene: -; j_gene: TRBJ2-7; CDR3nt: TGTGCCAGCAGCATCGGGGGGCCCTACGAGCAGTACTTC; CDR3aa: CASSIGGPYEQYF
v_gene: TRBV5-3; abundance: -; d_gene: -; j_gene: TRBJ1-1; CDR3nt: TGTGCCAGAAGCTTGGTCGGCCAGAACACTGAAGCTTTCTTT; CDR3aa: CARSLVGQNTEAFF
v_gene: TRBV5-1; abundance: -; d_gene: -; j_gene: TRBJ2-6; CDR3nt: TGCGCCAGCAGCTTGGAGTCAGGGGCCAACGTCCTGACTTTC; CDR3aa: CASSLESGANVLTF
v_gene: TRBV6-1; abundance: -; d_gene: -; j_gene: TRBJ1-5; CDR3nt: TGTGCCGGGGGGAAACTAGATAGCAATCAGCCCCAGCATTTT; CDR3aa: CAGGKLDSNQPQHF